Here is one T cell receptor (beta chain) with its context. Assay used: immunoSEQ multiplex PCR; TCRdb lists only in-frame clones, some missing. The data hold about 100,000 clones, with about four fifths observed a single time. This sample stems from a study of blood T cell repertoires in COVID-19. The overall study: Sources were T cells, B-cell-depleted T cells, or PBMCs; the material itself was cDNA or gDNA.

V was trimmed by 4 bases and J by 0 bases, leaving 13 bases between them. The germline gives CDR1 SGHVS, CDR2 FQNEAQ. This CDR3 comprises 16 residues. The chain employs TRBV7-8 and TRBJ1-5, with TRBD1 as a possible D gene (6 bases). The sample was peripheral blood. This sequence originates from a woman over 75 with active or convalescent COVID-19. The CDR3, as DNA: TGTGCCAGCAGCTCGGAGGGGGGGCATAGCAATCAGCCCCAGCATTTT. It specifies CASSSEGGHSNQPQHF.